These 27 T cell receptor beta chains originate from one sample sequenced in a study of cytomegalovirus exposure and HLA in healthy donors. Use of 60 Vbeta and 13 Jbeta primers characterized the PCR. Assay used: immunoSEQ multiplex PCR; TCRdb lists only in-frame clones, some missing. The sample yields some 130,000 clones, 80% seen once. The sample was PBMCs. Receptor source: a male donor in good health and CMV-seronegative.

The V call is TRBV2, the J call TRBJ2-5, with 9 bases that match TRBD2. The J segment lost 2 bases and the V segment lost 4 bases, leaving 2 bases of the junction unmatched. Germline loops: CDR1 SNHLY, CDR2 FYNNEI. The CDR3 contains 14 residues. The CDR3 bases are TGTGCCAGCAGTGGTAGCGGGGGACAAGAGACCCAGTACTTC. Encoded protein: CASSGSGGQETQYF.

J is TRBJ1-3 and V is TRBV15; tentatively, D is TRBD1 (6 bases). CDR3 size: 17 residues. Germline V gives CDR1 LNHNV, CDR2 YYDKDF (reference sequence). Between the trimmed V and J ends, which lost 0 bases and 0 bases, there was a span of 12 bases. The CDR3 sequence: CATSRDIGTFSGNTIYF. The CDR3 coding sequence is TGTGCCACCAGCAGAGATATTGGGACATTCTCTGGAAACACCATATATTTT.

CDR3 DNA: TGTGCCAGCAGTTCCCAGACAGGGCGTTCACCCCTCCACTTT. This codes for CASSSQTGRSPLHF. The chain couples TRBV2 to TRBJ1-6, with TRBD1 matching 7 bases. The CDR3 runs to 14 residues. CDR1 SNHLY and CDR2 FYNNEI come from the germline V gene. Losses at the gene ends were 5 bases for V and 9 bases for J; bases not matched to a gene: 7. The whole variable domain, remainder taken from reference TRBV2 and TRBJ1-6, is EPEVTQTPSHQVTQMGQEVILRCVPISNHLYFYWYRQILGQKVEFLVSFYNNEISEKSEIFDDQFSVERPDGSNFTLKIRSTKLEDSAMYFCASSSQTGRSPLHFGNGTRLTVT.

The DNA for the CDR3 is TGTGCCAGCAGCCCAGGGGCTAGCAACACAGATACGCAGTATTTT. Translation gives CASSPGASNTDTQYF. This chain connects TRBV5-4 to TRBJ2-3; maybe TRBD1 (6 bases). Trimming left V 4 bases short and J 2 bases short, with 14 bases between. The CDR3 covers 15 residues. Germline V gene data show CDR1 as SGHNT and CDR2 as YYREEE (reference sequence).

This chain uses TRBV30 with TRBJ2-1; possible D gene TRBD2, 6 bases. This CDR3 contains 18 residues. The V end lost 1 base, the J end lost 0 bases, and 19 bases lay between the germline ends. The V gene's germline CDR1 is GTSNPN and CDR2 SVGIG (reference sequence). The chain's CDR3 is CAWSAPSEGYRSYNEQFF. The CDR3 DNA reads TGTGCCTGGAGTGCCCCTTCGGAGGGCTACCGCTCCTACAATGAGCAGTTCTTC.

J is TRBJ2-7 and V is TRBV30, with 7 bases that match TRBD1. Germline V CDR1 and CDR2: GTSNPN, SVGIG (reference sequence). The V gene end was trimmed by 2 bases and the J gene end by 7 bases; junction bases not matched to a gene: 11. The CDR3 is 14 amino acids. CDR3 amino acids: CAWSLGTAYDEQYF. The CDR3 bases are TGTGCCTGGAGTTTGGGGACAGCCTACGATGAGCAGTACTTC.

V is TRBV28 and J is TRBJ1-1; D uncertain. Germline V gene lookup returns CDR1 MDHEN and CDR2 SYDVKM. The CDR3 runs 13 residues. V was pared by 8 bases and J by 1 base, with 11 bases between. The CDR3 DNA reads TGTGCCAGCTTGGCCCCTGGGAACACTGAAGCTTTCTTT. Translating it yields CASLAPGNTEAFF.

A remark on this clone: In this CDR3 the conserved last residue, phenylalanine or tryptophan, is missing, so a read error is likely. The CDR3 DNA reads TGTGCCAGCAGCTTTAGTCGCGGCGACTACGAGCAGTACTGC. Amino acids: CASSFSRGDYEQYC. This chain uses TRBV7-2 with TRBJ2-7, with unresolved D. The V gene lost 3 bases and the J gene lost 3 bases, with 12 bases spanning the gap. The length of the CDR3 is 14 residues. From germline, CDR1 is SGHTA and CDR2 FQGNSA.

The V and J genes are TRBV25-1 and TRBJ2-2; 9 bases match TRBD1. This CDR3 has 16 residues. CDR1 and CDR2 (germline): MGHDK, SYGVNS. Trimming cost V 4 bases and J 5 bases; bases outside gene matches: 8. This CDR3 is CASSGATGGKTGELFF. CDR3 nucleotides: TGTGCCAGCAGTGGGGCGACAGGGGGAAAAACCGGGGAGCTGTTTTTT.

The chain couples TRBV29-1 to TRBJ2-1, with TRBD2 matching over 8 bases. Per germline, CDR1 SQVTM and CDR2 ANQGSEA. CDR3 length equals 14 residues. Germline trimming cut 4 bases from V and 6 bases from J; bases unmatched to any gene: 8. CDR3 residues: CSVGSAGVGNEQFF. In DNA, the CDR3 is TGCAGCGTTGGTTCAGCGGGAGTTGGCAATGAGCAGTTCTTC.

V gene TRBV5-6 combines with J gene TRBJ2-5; possibly TRBD2 for D (6 bases). Germline CDR1 reads SGHDT; CDR2 reads YYEEEE. V lost 4 bases and J lost 0, with 10 bases in between. The CDR3 contains 14 residues. This chain's CDR3 is CASSPGRYQETQYF. The CDR3 DNA reads as TGTGCCAGCAGCCCGGGGAGGTACCAAGAGACCCAGTACTTC.

The rearrangement uses TRBV6-4 and TRBJ2-1; TRBD1 matches at 10 bases. The germline gives CDR1 MRHNA, CDR2 SNTAGT. The J segment lost 9 bases and the V segment lost 2 bases, leaving 7 bases of the junction unmatched. This CDR3 spans 15 amino acids. The CDR3 loop reads CASSDTPGQGTEQFF. In nucleotides, the CDR3 is TGTGCCAGCAGTGACACCCCGGGACAGGGGACTGAGCAGTTCTTC.

The gene calls are TRBV10-1 and TRBJ1-1; TRBD1 aligns across 9 bases. The germline V gene encodes CDR1 WNHNN and CDR2 SYGVQD (reference sequence). CDR3 length: 13 amino acids. Losses at the gene ends were 7 bases for V and 4 bases for J; bases not matched to a gene: 4. CDR3 DNA sequence: TGCGCCAGCACACAGGGGGCAGGCACTGAAGCTTTCTTT. It yields the protein CASTQGAGTEAFF.

About this clone: One end of the junction varies from germline; a read error may be responsible. The rearrangement joins TRBV7-9 to TRBJ2-4, with D tentatively TRBD1 (6 bases). CDR1 is SEHNR, CDR2 FQNEAQ, per germline (reference sequence). The CDR3 is 15 amino acids. CDR3 residues: CSSSHRTGAKNIQYF. In DNA, the CDR3 is TGTTCCAGCAGCCACAGAACAGGGGCCAAAAACATTCAGTACTTC.

The genes are TRBV12-5 and TRBJ1-2; 7 bases agree with TRBD1. In germline, CDR1 is LGHNT, CDR2 FRNRAP. This CDR3 has 15 amino acids. With 3 bases clipped from V and 2 bases from J, the junction kept 6 bases outside the gene matches. CDR3 loop: CASGFPGQPNYGYTF. CDR3 nucleotide sequence: TGTGCTAGTGGTTTTCCGGGACAGCCCAACTATGGCTACACCTTC.

V is TRBV7-9 and J is TRBJ1-4; D not resolved. The CDR3 covers 13 residues. V was shortened by 3 bases and J by 4 bases, with 6 bases between the two germline ends. From germline, CDR1 is SEHNR and CDR2 FQNEAQ (reference sequence). The CDR3 nucleotides are TGTGCCAGCAGCTTCTTAGATAATGAAAAACTGTTTTTT. Its protein is CASSFLDNEKLFF.

This clone came up a few times. The chain recombines TRBV30 with TRBJ1-5; a possible D gene is TRBD1 (6 bases). Germline CDR1 GTSNPN, CDR2 SVGIG (reference sequence). Trimming pared 1 base from V and 0 bases from J, leaving 10 bases between. This CDR3 is built from 15 residues. The CDR3: CAWSDWDISNQPQHF. Written as DNA, the CDR3 is TGTGCCTGGAGTGACTGGGACATTAGCAATCAGCCCCAGCATTTT.

The J gene is TRBJ2-6, the V gene TRBV10-3, with 11 bases identical to TRBD1. Unmatched junction bases numbered 6, after V lost 2 bases and J lost 0 bases. Germline CDR1 is ENHRY and CDR2 is SYGVKD. The CDR3 is 19 residues long. DNA of the CDR3: TGTGCCATCAGTGAGCGAAGGACAGGGGGCCCCTCTGGGGCCAACGTCCTGACTTTC. Translation: CAISERRTGGPSGANVLTF.

The chain recombines TRBV7-8 with TRBJ1-5; 9 positions match TRBD1. The CDR3 is 15 residues long. The ends lost 5 bases at V and 7 bases at J; junction bases unmatched: 9. Germline V gene lookup returns CDR1 SGHVS and CDR2 FQNEAQ. This CDR3 is CASSITGGEGQPQHF. CDR3 nucleotide sequence: TGTGCCAGCAGCATTACAGGGGGCGAAGGGCAGCCCCAGCATTTT.

The gene calls are TRBV6-1 and TRBJ2-1, with TRBD2 matching over 12 bases. CDR1 and CDR2 (germline): MNHNS, SASEGT. The CDR3 runs 18 residues. J gave up 0 bases and V 4 bases, and 7 bases lay outside the gene matches. The CDR3 loop is CASSGRTSGRTSYNEQFF. CDR3 bases: TGTGCCAGCAGTGGACGTACTAGCGGGAGGACCTCCTACAATGAGCAGTTCTTC.

The V and J genes are TRBV9 and TRBJ2-3; 10 nucleotides align to TRBD2. This CDR3 contains 16 residues. In germline, CDR1 is SGDLS, CDR2 YYNGEE. V shed 4 bases, J shed 5 bases, and the junction held 10 bases outside the gene matches. CDR3 coding DNA: TGTGCCAGCAGCCCCCGAGCGGGGGGGCCCTTAGATACGCAGTATTTT. Translation gives CASSPRAGGPLDTQYF.

The rearrangement links TRBV10-3 to TRBJ1-3, with D hard to call. The CDR3 sequence is 13 residues long. Germline values: CDR1 ENHRY, CDR2 SYGVKD. The V end was cut by 10 bases, the J end by 0 bases, with 10 bases between. CDR3 region: CATREGSGNTIYF. In DNA form, the CDR3 reads TGTGCCACCCGCGAGGGCTCTGGAAACACCATATATTTT.

V and J are TRBV10-3 and TRBJ2-2; 8 bases map to TRBD1. Germline trimming cut 4 bases from V and 4 bases from J; bases unmatched to any gene: 5. The CDR3 loop spans 15 amino acids. Germline V gives CDR1 ENHRY, CDR2 SYGVKD. CDR3 in DNA: TGTGCCATCAGTGCGACAGGGGCGAGCACCGGGGAGCTGTTTTTT. Translation gives CAISATGASTGELFF.

The chain recombines TRBV19 with TRBJ2-3, with D perhaps matching TRBD2 (5 bases). The CDR3 extends over 14 amino acids. The germline CDR1 and CDR2 sequences are LNHDA and SQIVND (reference sequence). Trimming removed 5 bases at V and 0 bases at J, with 9 bases between. Here the CDR3 DNA reads TGTGCCAGTAGTCTAAGGACTAGCACAGATACGCAGTATTTT. Translation: CASSLRTSTDTQYF.

This chain links TRBV2 with TRBJ1-5, with D tentatively TRBD1 (5 bases). The CDR3 loop spans 13 amino acids. Germline assignment: CDR1 SNHLY and CDR2 FYNNEI. V was clipped by 6 bases and J by 5 bases, with 11 bases between them. The CDR3 reads CASRGWGDQPQHF. As DNA, the CDR3 is TGTGCCAGCAGAGGCTGGGGCGATCAGCCCCAGCATTTT.

The rearrangement joins TRBV7-3 to TRBJ2-2; D gene unclear. CDR3 length equals 14 residues. V was trimmed by 3 bases and J by 3 bases, leaving 8 bases between them. Germline V gene lookup returns CDR1 SGHTA and CDR2 FQGTGA. For the CDR3, the DNA is TGTGCCAGCAGCTTTTCTAGTCACACCGGGGAGCTGTTTTTT. This sequence encodes CASSFSSHTGELFF.

The DNA for the CDR3 is TGTGCCAGTACCAATGCCCCGGGACAGGGGACTTCACCCCTCCACTTT. Residues: CASTNAPGQGTSPLHF. V usage is TRBV19 and J usage is TRBJ1-6, with 10 bases that match TRBD1. This CDR3 is 16 amino acids long. V gave up 7 bases and J gave up 9 bases; unmatched junction bases: 12. Germline V gene data show CDR1 as LNHDA and CDR2 as SQIVND (reference sequence).